One sample yielded the 4 T cell receptor beta chains listed below, sequenced in a study of blood T cell repertoires in COVID-19. TCRdb's table, derived via immunoSEQ multiplex PCR, lists solely in-frame clones and lacks some. The table shows 100,000 to 150,000 clones, with roughly 88% occurring only once. Sequencing was done on a sample of peripheral blood. The receptors derive from a woman of 80 years or more with acute or convalescent COVID-19.

V is TRBV9 and J is TRBJ2-1, with TRBD2 matching over 9 bases. The CDR3 covers 14 residues. V dropped 10 bases and J dropped 7; count of bases not matched to a gene: 12. The germline gives CDR1 SGDLS, CDR2 YYNGEE. CDR3 loop: CARPAAGGPNEQFF. CDR3 coding DNA: TGTGCCCGCCCCGCGGCGGGGGGGCCGAATGAGCAGTTCTTC.

The chain couples TRBV19 to TRBJ1-5, with 9 bases matching TRBD1. The CDR3 sequence is 13 residues long. Trimming at V came to 8 bases and at J to 6 bases, leaving 5 bases not matched to a gene. Germline lookup yields CDR1 LNHDA and CDR2 SQIVND (reference sequence). The CDR3 here is CASQQGALQPQHF. In DNA, the CDR3 is TGTGCCAGTCAACAGGGGGCGCTTCAGCCCCAGCATTTT.

This chain links TRBV19 with TRBJ2-2; TRBD2 matches at 8 bases. Germline trimming cut 7 bases from V and 6 bases from J; bases unmatched to any gene: 13. There are 16 residues in the CDR3. From germline, CDR1 is LNHDA and CDR2 SQIVND (reference sequence). CDR3 sequence: CASTRTGTRSAGELFF. CDR3 nucleotides: TGTGCCAGTACCAGAACCGGGACTAGAAGTGCCGGGGAGCTGTTTTTT.

The CDR3, as DNA: TGCAGCGCCACTTATAGCGGGAAAAGCTCCTACGAGCAGTACTTC. This codes for CSATYSGKSSYEQYF. The V and J genes are TRBV29-1 and TRBJ2-7; 8 bases match TRBD2. With V trimmed by 7 bases and J by 0 bases, 11 bases remained unmatched. The CDR3 length is 15 residues. The germline V gene has CDR1 SQVTM and CDR2 ANQGSEA.